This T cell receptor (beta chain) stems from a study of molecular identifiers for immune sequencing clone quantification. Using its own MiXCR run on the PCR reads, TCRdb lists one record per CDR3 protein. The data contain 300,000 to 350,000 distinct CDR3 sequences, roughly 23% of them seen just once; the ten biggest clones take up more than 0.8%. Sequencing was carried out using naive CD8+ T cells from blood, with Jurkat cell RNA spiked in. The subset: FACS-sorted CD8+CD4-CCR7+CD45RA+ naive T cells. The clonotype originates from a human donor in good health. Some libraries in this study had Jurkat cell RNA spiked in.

In DNA, the CDR3 is TGCGCCAGCAGCCAAGATAACCTCATTCCGCCCCAGCATTTT. Translation: CASSQDNLIPPQHF. The V gene is TRBV4-1, the J gene TRBJ1-5, with unresolved D. CDR1 is MGHRA and CDR2 is YSYEKL in the germline V gene. The V gene lost 0 bases and the J gene lost 9 bases, with 12 bases spanning the gap. The CDR3 has 14 residues.